Following are 23 T cell receptor beta chains from one sample sequenced in a study of blood T cell repertoires in COVID-19. Repertoires were generated with immunoSEQ multiplex PCR, while TCRdb's copy carries only in-frame clones and drops some. Of about 170,000 clones in the sample, more than 85% were seen once. Material for sequencing was peripheral blood. The source of these receptors is a man aged 55 to 70 with COVID-19, enrolled during active disease.

V usage is TRBV6-4 and J usage is TRBJ2-7; no clear D. CDR1 and CDR2 (germline): MRHNA, SNTAGT. This CDR3 is built from 13 residues. Trimming stripped 4 bases from V and 0 bases from J, with 7 bases between. CDR3 sequence reads: CASSGLSSYEQYF. The CDR3 DNA sequence: TGTGCCAGCAGTGGTCTTAGCTCCTACGAGCAGTACTTC.

This chain connects TRBV19 to TRBJ2-5, with 11 positions matching TRBD2. CDR1 is LNHDA and CDR2 is SQIVND in the germline V gene (reference sequence). The CDR3 is 18 amino acids. V shed 5 bases, J shed 4 bases, and the junction held 15 bases outside the gene matches. The CDR3 nucleotides are TGTGCCAGTAGTCAACCCTCTATTACTAGCGGGGGTTTAGAGACCCAGTACTTC. It encodes CASSQPSITSGGLETQYF.

This rearrangement joins TRBV6-2 or TRBV6-3 to TRBJ2-3; 10 bases are shared with TRBD2. Germline V gene lookup returns CDR1 MNHEY and CDR2 SVGEGT. There are 18 residues in the CDR3. J lost 0 bases, V lost 5 bases, and 11 bases had no gene match. Written as DNA, the CDR3 is TGTGCCAGCAGTACCACCTTCTTGACTAGCGGGAGCACAGATACGCAGTATTTT. Protein sequence: CASSTTFLTSGSTDTQYF.

As concerns this clone: It is unclear where the CDR3 begins or ends on the DNA, so no DNA is shown, and the CDR3 is as TCRdb lists it. The genes are TRBV11-3 and TRBJ2-1; the table's D call of TRBD1 was not tested on the DNA. The CDR3 length is 14 residues, termini included. Germline V lookup: CDR1 SGHNT, CDR2 YENEEA. This chain's CDR3 is CASSLVFGTGNEFF.

The J gene is TRBJ2-3, the V gene TRBV18; 7 bases map to TRBD1. The J segment lost 0 bases and the V segment lost 5 bases, leaving 5 bases of the junction unmatched. The CDR3 contains 15 residues. Germline V gene lookup returns CDR1 KGHSH and CDR2 LQKENI. The CDR3 DNA is TGTGCCAGCTCAGCCGGGACAGTCAGCACAGATACGCAGTATTTT. Translated, it gives CASSAGTVSTDTQYF. Full variable domain (outside the CDR3, taken from reference TRBV18 and TRBJ2-3): NAGVMQNPRHLVRRRGQEARLRCSPMKGHSHVYWYRQLPEEGLKFMVYLQKENIIDESGMPKERFSAEFPKEGPSILRIQQVVRGDSAAYFCASSAGTVSTDTQYFGPGTRLTVL.

This clone was counted a few times. The chain carries TRBV7-8 and TRBJ1-6, with a tentative D call TRBD1 (6 bases). CDR3 length: 16 amino acids. Germline CDR1 and CDR2: SGHVS and FQNEAQ. Trimming shortened V by 5 bases and J by 7 bases, and 18 bases separated the two germline ends. The CDR3 protein is CASSARQPGDNSPLHF. In DNA form, the CDR3 reads TGTGCCAGCAGCGCGCGTCAGCCAGGGGACAATTCACCCCTCCACTTT.

The chain couples TRBV19 to TRBJ2-7; no definite D call. The CDR3 has 13 residues. V shed 5 bases and J shed 3 bases, with 11 bases lying between them. CDR1 is LNHDA and CDR2 is SQIVND in the germline V gene (reference sequence). The CDR3 loop reads CASSFQTGYEQYF. DNA of the CDR3: TGTGCCAGTAGTTTCCAGACTGGCTACGAGCAGTACTTC.

The chain combines TRBV19 with TRBJ1-3, with TRBD1 as a possible D gene (5 bases). V lost 8 bases and J lost 0, with 8 bases in between. This CDR3 comprises 13 residues. Germline CDR1 LNHDA, CDR2 SQIVND (reference sequence). As DNA, the CDR3 is TGTGCCAGTGGGGCGAACTCTGGAAACACCATATATTTT. Protein: CASGANSGNTIYF.

The chain joins TRBV7-3 to TRBJ2-3; 8 nucleotides line up with TRBD1. This CDR3 is 16 amino acids long. CDR1 and CDR2 from the germline V gene are SGHTA and FQGTGA. With V trimmed by 0 bases and J by 3 bases, 5 bases remained unmatched. The CDR3 nucleotides read TGTGCCAGCAGCTTAACTGCGGGACAGGTAACAGATACGCAGTATTTT. Translation: CASSLTAGQVTDTQYF. Combining the CDR3 with reference TRBV7-3 and TRBJ2-3 gives the whole variable domain GAGVSQTPSNKVTEKGKYVELRCDPISGHTALYWYRQSLGQGPEFLIYFQGTGAADDSGLPNDRFFAVRPEGSVSTLKIQRTERGDSAVYLCASSLTAGQVTDTQYFGPGTRLTVL.

V usage is TRBV29-1 and J usage is TRBJ1-1; tentatively, D is TRBD1 (5 bases). V lost 3 bases and J 1 base, leaving 12 bases between the germline ends. Germline values: CDR1 SQVTM, CDR2 ANQGSEA. The CDR3 has 14 amino acids. CDR3 in DNA: TGCAGCGTTGACTACGACAGATGGAACACTGAAGCTTTCTTT. Protein sequence: CSVDYDRWNTEAFF. The full variable domain, rest sourced from reference TRBV29-1 and TRBJ1-1, is SAVISQKPSRDICQRGTSLTIQCQVDSQVTMMFWYRQQPGQSLTLIATANQGSEATYESGFVIDKFPISRPNLTFSTLTVSNMSPEDSSIYLCSVDYDRWNTEAFFGQGTRLTVV.

This clone was detected only a few times. The CDR3 DNA reads as TGTGCCAGCAGCGTATTTCAAGGGACAGAGGGCGAAAAACTGTTTTTT. Amino acids: CASSVFQGTEGEKLFF. J is TRBJ1-4 and V is TRBV9; 7 bases are shared with TRBD1. There are 16 residues in the CDR3. V lost 1 base to trimming and J lost 8 bases; unmatched junction nucleotides: 11. The germline gives CDR1 SGDLS, CDR2 YYNGEE.

The genes are TRBV5-3 and TRBJ1-5, with 7 bases identical to TRBD1. TRBV5-3 is labeled an ORF, and its function is uncertain. V gave up 4 bases and J gave up 4 bases; unmatched junction bases: 11. CDR3 length: 16 amino acids. The CDR3 region has the DNA TGTGCCAGAAGCCATGGACAGGTCCCACTAAATCAGCCCCAGCATTTT. Its translation: CARSHGQVPLNQPQHF.

The gene calls are TRBV4-3 and TRBJ2-7; D is possibly TRBD2 (7 bases). Germline V CDR1 and CDR2: LGHNA, YSLEER. V lost 3 bases and J 6 bases, leaving 30 bases between the germline ends. The CDR3 sequence is 19 residues long. The DNA for the CDR3 is TGCGCCAGCAGCCACGCCGCGCAATCCCTCGGGGGGCGCAGGAGCGAGCAGTACTTC. Amino acid sequence: CASSHAAQSLGGRRSEQYF.

This clone was seen a single time. The V call is TRBV6-1, the J call TRBJ1-4; a weak D match, TRBD1 (5 bases). The ends were cut back, 3 bases at V and 16 bases at J, with 18 bases in the middle. CDR1 is MNHNS, CDR2 SASEGT, per germline. CDR3 length: 13 residues. In DNA form, the CDR3 reads TGTGCCAGCAGTGATAAGGGGAAGCTTTTGGGGTTTTTT. This encodes CASSDKGKLLGFF.

This chain joins TRBV24-1 and TRBJ1-1, with unresolved D. With 9 bases removed from V and 10 bases from J, the gap between germline ends came to 14 bases. In germline, CDR1 is KGHDR, CDR2 SFDVKD. The CDR3 has 11 residues. The CDR3 sequence is CATADERGAFF. DNA for the CDR3: TGTGCCACCGCCGATGAACGGGGAGCTTTCTTT.

The chain joins TRBV11-3 to TRBJ1-1; perhaps TRBD1 as D (6 bases). Per the germline V gene, CDR1 is SGHNT and CDR2 is YENEEA. Trimming shortened V by 3 bases and J by 5 bases, and 19 bases separated the two germline ends. There are 16 residues in the CDR3. CDR3 residues: CASSFRYRVSFTEAFF. The CDR3 DNA follows: TGTGCCAGCAGCTTCAGATACAGGGTAAGTTTTACTGAAGCTTTCTTT.

The chain has TRBV5-6 and TRBJ1-5; possibly TRBD1 for D (5 bases). CDR1 is SGHDT and CDR2 is YYEEEE in the germline V gene. This CDR3 region has 15 residues. V was clipped by 3 bases and J by 5 bases, with 15 bases between them. This chain's CDR3 is CASSSSGQIYQPQHF. The CDR3 DNA sequence: TGTGCCAGCAGCTCCTCAGGGCAAATTTATCAGCCCCAGCATTTT.

The rearrangement uses TRBV18 and TRBJ1-1, with D possibly TRBD1 on 5 matching bases. This CDR3 region has 15 residues. Germline V gives CDR1 KGHSH, CDR2 LQKENI. Trimming took 0 bases from V and 3 from J, leaving 11 bases between them. CDR3 DNA sequence: TGTGCCAGCTCACCACCGGCGGGGGTGGACACTGAAGCTTTCTTT. It is translated as CASSPPAGVDTEAFF.

The V gene is TRBV18, the J gene TRBJ1-2; D unclear. Germline V CDR1 and CDR2: KGHSH, LQKENI. This CDR3 region has 18 residues. V shed 0 bases and J shed 1 base, with 18 bases lying between them. CDR3 DNA: TGTGCCAGCTCACCACCCGGGGATCGCCGACCGGATAACTATGGCTACACCTTC. Protein sequence: CASSPPGDRRPDNYGYTF.

This clone appeared a single time. The chain joins TRBV7-3 to TRBJ2-3; a weak D match, TRBD2 (6 bases). The germline V gene has CDR1 SGHTA and CDR2 FQGTGA. The CDR3 has 15 amino acids. V was trimmed by 5 bases and J by 2 bases, leaving 14 bases between them. The CDR3 spells CASSMEAGPTDTQYF. In nucleotides, the CDR3 is TGTGCCAGCAGCATGGAAGCGGGCCCCACAGATACGCAGTATTTT.

This sequence joins TRBV12-3 or TRBV12-4 and TRBJ1-1, with 10 nucleotides matching TRBD1. This CDR3 contains 13 residues. Trimming at V came to 5 bases and at J to 5 bases, leaving 2 bases not matched to a gene. In DNA, the CDR3 is TGTGCCAGCAGTCCGGGACAGGGGACTGAAGCTTTCTTT. Translating gives CASSPGQGTEAFF.

The V and J genes are TRBV18 and TRBJ1-4, with 7 bases fitting TRBD1. The CDR3 has 14 amino acids. Germline lookup yields CDR1 KGHSH and CDR2 LQKENI. V was clipped by 3 bases and J by 8 bases; unmatched bases: 6. CDR3 bases: TGTGCCAGCTCACCCAGACAGGGAGGAGAAAAACTGTTTTTT. Amino acids: CASSPRQGGEKLFF.

The CDR3 coding sequence is TGTGCCAGCAGGGAGACAGGGTCACTCTCCTACAATGAGCAGTTCTTC. As protein: CASRETGSLSYNEQFF. The chain combines TRBV5-6 with TRBJ2-1; TRBD1 matches 7 bases. The V and J ends lost 5 bases and 0 bases, in that order; junction bases with no gene match: 8. The CDR3 totals 16 residues. CDR1 is SGHDT, CDR2 YYEEEE, per germline.